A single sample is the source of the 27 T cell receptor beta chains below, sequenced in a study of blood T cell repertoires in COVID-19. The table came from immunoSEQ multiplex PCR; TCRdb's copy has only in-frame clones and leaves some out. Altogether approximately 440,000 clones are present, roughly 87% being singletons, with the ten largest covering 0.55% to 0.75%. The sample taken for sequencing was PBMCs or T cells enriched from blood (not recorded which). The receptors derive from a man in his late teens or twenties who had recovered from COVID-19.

The CDR3 sequence: CAIRKGLESTDTQYF. In DNA, the CDR3 is TGTGCCATCAGGAAAGGACTGGAGAGCACAGATACGCAGTATTTT. The V call is TRBV10-3, the J call TRBJ2-3; D might be TRBD2 (5 bases). This CDR3 has 15 residues. The ends were cut back, 6 bases at V and 0 bases at J, with 13 bases in the middle. Germline V CDR1 and CDR2: ENHRY, SYGVKD.

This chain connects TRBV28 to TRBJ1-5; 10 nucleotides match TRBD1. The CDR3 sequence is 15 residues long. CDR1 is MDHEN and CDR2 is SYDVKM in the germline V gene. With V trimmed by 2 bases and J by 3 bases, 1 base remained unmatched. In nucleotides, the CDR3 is TGTGCCAGCAGTTTAGGACAGGGGGTCAATCAGCCCCAGCATTTT. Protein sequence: CASSLGQGVNQPQHF.

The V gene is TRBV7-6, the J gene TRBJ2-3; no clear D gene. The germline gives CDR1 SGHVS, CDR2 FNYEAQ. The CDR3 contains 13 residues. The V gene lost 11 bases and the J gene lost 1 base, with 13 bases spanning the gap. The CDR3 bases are TGTGCCTCAGCAGGCGTTGGCACAGATACGCAGTATTTT. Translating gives CASAGVGTDTQYF.

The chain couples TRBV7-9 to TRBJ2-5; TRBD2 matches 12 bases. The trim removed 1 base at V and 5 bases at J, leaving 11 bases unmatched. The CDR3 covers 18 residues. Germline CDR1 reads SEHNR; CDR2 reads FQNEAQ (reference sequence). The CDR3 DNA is TGTGCCAGCAGCTTAGAGTCTAGCGGGAGGGCCCGGTGGGAGACCCAGTACTTC. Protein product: CASSLESSGRARWETQYF. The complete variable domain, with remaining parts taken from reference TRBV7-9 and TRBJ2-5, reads DTGVSQNPRHKITKRGQNVTFRCDPISEHNRLYWYRQTLGQGPEFLTYFQNEAQLEKSRLLSDRFSAERPKGSFSTLEIQRTEQGDSAMYLCASSLESSGRARWETQYFGPGTRLLVL.

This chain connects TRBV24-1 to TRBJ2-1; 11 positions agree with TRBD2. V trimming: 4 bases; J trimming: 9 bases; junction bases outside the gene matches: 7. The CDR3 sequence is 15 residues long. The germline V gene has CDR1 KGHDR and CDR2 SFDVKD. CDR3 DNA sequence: TGTGCCACCAGTGAAACCGGGACTAGCGGATTTGAGCAGTTCTTC. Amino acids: CATSETGTSGFEQFF.

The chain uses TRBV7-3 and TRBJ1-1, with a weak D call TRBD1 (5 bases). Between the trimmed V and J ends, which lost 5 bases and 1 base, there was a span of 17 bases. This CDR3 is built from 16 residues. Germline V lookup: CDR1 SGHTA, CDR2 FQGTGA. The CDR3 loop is CASSPSSGHKNTEAFF. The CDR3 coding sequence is TGTGCCAGCAGCCCCTCCAGTGGACATAAGAACACTGAAGCTTTCTTT. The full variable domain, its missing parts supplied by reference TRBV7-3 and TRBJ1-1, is GAGVSQTPSNKVTEKGKYVELRCDPISGHTALYWYRQSLGQGPEFLIYFQGTGAADDSGLPNDRFFAVRPEGSVSTLKIQRTERGDSAVYLCASSPSSGHKNTEAFFGQGTRLTVV.

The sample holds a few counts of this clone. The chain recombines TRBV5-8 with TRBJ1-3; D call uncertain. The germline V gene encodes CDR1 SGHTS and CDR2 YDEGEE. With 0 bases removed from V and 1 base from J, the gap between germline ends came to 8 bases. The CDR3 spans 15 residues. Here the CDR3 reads CASSLVSFSGNTIYF. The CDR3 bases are TGTGCCAGCAGCTTGGTTAGCTTTTCTGGAAACACCATATATTTT.

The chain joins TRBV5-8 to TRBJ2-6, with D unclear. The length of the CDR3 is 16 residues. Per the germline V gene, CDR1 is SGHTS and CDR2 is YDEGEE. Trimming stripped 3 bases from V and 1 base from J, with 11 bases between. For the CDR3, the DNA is TGTGCCAGCAGCTCCGGGTTTCTATCTGGGGCCAACGTCCTGACTTTC. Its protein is CASSSGFLSGANVLTF. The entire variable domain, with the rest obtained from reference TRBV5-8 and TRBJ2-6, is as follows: EAGVTQSPTHLIKTRGQQATLRCSPISGHTSVYWYQQALGLGLQFLLWYDEGEERNRGNFPPRFSGRQFPNYSSELNVNALELEDSALYLCASSSGFLSGANVLTFGAGSRLTVL.

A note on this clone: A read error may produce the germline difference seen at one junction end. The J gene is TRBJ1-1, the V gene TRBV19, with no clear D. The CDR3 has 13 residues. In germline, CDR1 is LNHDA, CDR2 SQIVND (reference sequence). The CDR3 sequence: CVSSSGLNTEAFF. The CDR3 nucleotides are TGTGTCAGTAGTTCGGGTCTGAACACTGAAGCTTTCTTT.

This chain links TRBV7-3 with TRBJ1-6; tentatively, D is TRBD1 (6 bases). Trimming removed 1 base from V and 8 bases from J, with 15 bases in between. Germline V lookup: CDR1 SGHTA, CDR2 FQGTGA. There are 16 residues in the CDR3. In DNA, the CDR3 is TGTGCCAGCAGCTTAAGGCCACAGGGCCTTGATTCACCCCTCCACTTT. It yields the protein CASSLRPQGLDSPLHF.

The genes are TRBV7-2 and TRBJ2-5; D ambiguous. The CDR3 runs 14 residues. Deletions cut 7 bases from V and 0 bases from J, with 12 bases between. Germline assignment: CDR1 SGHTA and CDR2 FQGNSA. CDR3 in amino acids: CASNFHKDQETQYF. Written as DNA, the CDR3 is TGTGCCAGCAACTTCCACAAAGACCAAGAGACCCAGTACTTC. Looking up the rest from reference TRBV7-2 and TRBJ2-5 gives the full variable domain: GAGVSQSPSNKVTEKGKDVELRCDPISGHTALYWYRQSLGQGLEFLIYFQGNSAPDKSGLPSDRFSAERTGGSVSTLTIQRTQQEDSAVYLCASNFHKDQETQYFGPGTRLLVL.

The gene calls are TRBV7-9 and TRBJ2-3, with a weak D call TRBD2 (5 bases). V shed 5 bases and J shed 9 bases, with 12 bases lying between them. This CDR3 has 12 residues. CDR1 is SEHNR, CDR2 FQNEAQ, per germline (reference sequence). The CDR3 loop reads CASSRSGNTQYF. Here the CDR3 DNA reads TGTGCCAGCAGCCGGAGCGGAAACACGCAGTATTTT.

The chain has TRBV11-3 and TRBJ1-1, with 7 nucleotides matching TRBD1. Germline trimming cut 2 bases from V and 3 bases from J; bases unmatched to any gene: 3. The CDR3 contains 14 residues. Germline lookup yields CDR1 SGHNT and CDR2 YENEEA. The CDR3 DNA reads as TGTGCCAGCAGCTTAAGGGGGCTGGACACTGAAGCTTTCTTT. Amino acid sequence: CASSLRGLDTEAFF.

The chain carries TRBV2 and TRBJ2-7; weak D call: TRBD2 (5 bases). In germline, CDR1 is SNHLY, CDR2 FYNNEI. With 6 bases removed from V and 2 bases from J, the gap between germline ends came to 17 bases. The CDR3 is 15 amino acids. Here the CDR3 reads CASRPTSSPTYEQYF. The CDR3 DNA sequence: TGTGCCAGCAGACCAACTAGTTCCCCAACCTACGAGCAGTACTTC.

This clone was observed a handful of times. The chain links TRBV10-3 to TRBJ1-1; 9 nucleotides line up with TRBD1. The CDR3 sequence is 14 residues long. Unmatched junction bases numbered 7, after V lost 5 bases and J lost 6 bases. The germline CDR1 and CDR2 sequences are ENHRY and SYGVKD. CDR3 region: CAISSRQGEAEAFF. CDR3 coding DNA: TGTGCCATCAGTTCTCGACAGGGGGAGGCTGAAGCTTTCTTT.

CDR3 sequence reads: CASSWTSDSYEQYF. The CDR3 nucleotides are TGCGCCAGCAGCTGGACTAGCGACTCCTACGAGCAGTACTTC. The chain carries TRBV5-1 and TRBJ2-7; 9 nucleotides align to TRBD2. CDR3 size: 14 residues. The germline V gene encodes CDR1 SGHRS and CDR2 YFSETQ. The V and J ends lost 3 bases and 0 bases, in that order; junction bases with no gene match: 1.

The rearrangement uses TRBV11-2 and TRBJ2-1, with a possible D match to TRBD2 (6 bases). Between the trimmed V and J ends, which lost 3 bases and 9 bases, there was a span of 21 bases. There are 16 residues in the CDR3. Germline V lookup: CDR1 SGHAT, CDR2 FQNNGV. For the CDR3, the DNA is TGTGCCAGCAGCTTGGCGGGGTTGCCGGGAGAGGTTGAGCAGTTCTTC. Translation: CASSLAGLPGEVEQFF.

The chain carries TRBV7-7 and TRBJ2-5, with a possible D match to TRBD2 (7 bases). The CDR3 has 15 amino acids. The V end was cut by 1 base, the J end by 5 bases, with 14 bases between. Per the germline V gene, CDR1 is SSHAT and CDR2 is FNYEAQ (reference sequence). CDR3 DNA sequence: TGTGCCAGCAGCTTAGAGGTCGGGGGGCTGGAGACCCAGTACTTC. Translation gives CASSLEVGGLETQYF.

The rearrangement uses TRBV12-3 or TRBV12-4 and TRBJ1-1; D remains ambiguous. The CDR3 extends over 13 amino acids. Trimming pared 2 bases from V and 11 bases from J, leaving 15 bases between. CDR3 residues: CASSLREAAGAFF. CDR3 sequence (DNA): TGTGCCAGCAGTTTAAGAGAGGCCGCCGGGGCTTTCTTT.

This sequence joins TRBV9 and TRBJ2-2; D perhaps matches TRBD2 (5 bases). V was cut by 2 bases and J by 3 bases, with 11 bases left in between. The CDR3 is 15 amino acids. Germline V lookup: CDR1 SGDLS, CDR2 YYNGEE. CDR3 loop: CASSVRREDTGELFF. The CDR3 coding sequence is TGTGCCAGCAGCGTTAGACGGGAAGACACCGGGGAGCTGTTTTTT.

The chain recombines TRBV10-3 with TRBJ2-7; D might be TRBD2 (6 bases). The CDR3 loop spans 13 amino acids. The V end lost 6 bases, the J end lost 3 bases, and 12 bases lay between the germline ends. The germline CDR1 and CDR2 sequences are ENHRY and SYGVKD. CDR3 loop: CAIRRAGGYEQYF. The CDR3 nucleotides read TGTGCCATCAGGAGAGCGGGCGGCTACGAGCAGTACTTC.

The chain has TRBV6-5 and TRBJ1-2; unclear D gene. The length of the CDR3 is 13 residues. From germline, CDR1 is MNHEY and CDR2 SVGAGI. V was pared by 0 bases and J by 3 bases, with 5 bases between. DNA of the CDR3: TGTGCCAGCAGTTACTCGGCAGACTATGGCTACACCTTC. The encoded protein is CASSYSADYGYTF.

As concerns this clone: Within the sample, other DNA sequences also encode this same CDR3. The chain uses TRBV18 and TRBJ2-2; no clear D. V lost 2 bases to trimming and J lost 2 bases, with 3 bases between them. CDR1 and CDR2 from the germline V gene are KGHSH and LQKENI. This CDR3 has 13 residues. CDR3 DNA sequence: TGTGCCAGCTCACCATCAAACACCGGGGAGCTGTTTTTT. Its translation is CASSPSNTGELFF.

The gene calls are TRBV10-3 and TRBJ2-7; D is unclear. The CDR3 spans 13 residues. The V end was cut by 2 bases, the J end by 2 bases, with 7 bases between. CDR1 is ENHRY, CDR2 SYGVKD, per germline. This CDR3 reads CAISEQTPYEQYF. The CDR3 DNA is TGTGCCATCAGTGAGCAAACTCCCTACGAGCAGTACTTC.

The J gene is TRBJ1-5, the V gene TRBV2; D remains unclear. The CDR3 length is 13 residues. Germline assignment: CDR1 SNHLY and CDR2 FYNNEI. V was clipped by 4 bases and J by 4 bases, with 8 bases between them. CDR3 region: CASSGRQNQPQHF. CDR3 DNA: TGTGCCAGCAGTGGGCGGCAGAATCAGCCCCAGCATTTT.

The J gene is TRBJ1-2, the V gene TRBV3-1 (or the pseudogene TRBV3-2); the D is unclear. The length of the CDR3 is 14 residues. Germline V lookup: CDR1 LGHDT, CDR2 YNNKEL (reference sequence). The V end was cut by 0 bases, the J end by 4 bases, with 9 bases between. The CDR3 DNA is TGTGCCAGCAGCCAAGACGACACATTCTATGGCTACACCTTC. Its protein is CASSQDDTFYGYTF.

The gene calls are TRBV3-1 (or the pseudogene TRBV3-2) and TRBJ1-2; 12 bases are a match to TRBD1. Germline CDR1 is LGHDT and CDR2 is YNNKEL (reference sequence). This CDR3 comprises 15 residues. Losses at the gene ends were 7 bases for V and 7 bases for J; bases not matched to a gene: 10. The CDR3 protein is CASTPGQGALLGYTF. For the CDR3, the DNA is TGTGCCAGCACCCCGGGACAGGGGGCGCTTCTTGGCTACACCTTC.